A single sample gave rise to the 13 T cell receptor beta chains below, sequenced in a study of PD-1 blockade in classical Hodgkin lymphoma. Repertoires were generated with immunoSEQ multiplex PCR, while TCRdb's copy carries only in-frame clones and drops some. The sample holds fewer than 55,000 clones, roughly 78% seen once. Time point meaning: cycle 4 day 1 (C4D1), after 5 to 7 weeks of nivolumab. Each patient experienced a relapse that followed autologous stem cell transplantation, and brentuximab vedotin exposure varied. This specimen was peripheral blood mononuclear cells (PBMCs), taken before the fourth cycle of nivolumab. These receptors originate from a human donor with classical Hodgkin lymphoma.

The chain uses TRBV2 and TRBJ1-2; 10 nucleotides align to TRBD1. The CDR3 loop spans 14 amino acids. Losses at the gene ends were 6 bases for V and 8 bases for J; bases not matched to a gene: 9. The V gene's germline CDR1 is SNHLY and CDR2 FYNNEI. The CDR3 loop reads CASRRTGGDMGYTF. The CDR3 coding sequence is TGTGCCAGCAGGCGGACAGGGGGGGATATGGGCTACACCTTC.

The chain combines TRBV10-3 with TRBJ2-7; D is unresolved. The V end lost 4 bases, the J end lost 3 bases, and 13 bases lay between the germline ends. The CDR3 is 14 amino acids. Germline V gene data show CDR1 as ENHRY and CDR2 as SYGVKD. DNA of the CDR3: TGTGCCATCAGTGCGGACCCAAACAACTACGAGCAGTACTTC. Its translation is CAISADPNNYEQYF.

CDR3 in DNA: TGTGCCAGCAGTTACGGCGGGAGTCAGCCCCAGCATTTT. Its translation: CASSYGGSQPQHF. The chain carries TRBV6-5 and TRBJ1-5; D ambiguous. Between the trimmed V and J ends, which lost 2 bases and 6 bases, there was a span of 8 bases. The CDR3 is made up of 13 amino acids. The germline V gene has CDR1 MNHEY and CDR2 SVGAGI.

This clone appeared a few times. V and J are TRBV6-4 and TRBJ2-5, with D unresolved. V was cut by 3 bases and J by 4 bases, with 9 bases left in between. The CDR3 runs to 13 residues. In germline, CDR1 is MRHNA, CDR2 SNTAGT. The CDR3 nucleotides are TGTGCCAGCAGTGAAGCAGAATCAGAGACCCAGTACTTC. Its translation is CASSEAESETQYF.

The rearrangement uses TRBV10-2 and TRBJ1-6; tentatively, D is TRBD1 (5 bases). The CDR3 runs 12 residues. Germline values: CDR1 WSHSY, CDR2 SAAADI. The V gene lost 6 bases and the J gene lost 10 bases, with 10 bases spanning the gap. CDR3 DNA: TGCGCCAGCAGGGGGGGGGAATCACCCCTCCACTTT. This gives the protein CASRGGESPLHF.

This CDR3 is CASSLSRGSIYEQYF. The CDR3 DNA follows: TGTGCCAGCAGCTTAAGCAGAGGTTCCATCTACGAGCAGTACTTC. This chain connects TRBV7-9 to TRBJ2-7; D is undetermined. Germline CDR1 reads SEHNR; CDR2 reads FQNEAQ (reference sequence). This CDR3 contains 15 residues. Trimming left V 2 bases short and J 3 bases short, with 14 bases between.

The chain joins TRBV28 to TRBJ1-3; a weak D match, TRBD1 (5 bases). The V end lost 6 bases, the J end lost 0 bases, and 18 bases lay between the germline ends. Germline-derived CDR1 and CDR2 are MDHEN and SYDVKM. The CDR3 loop spans 17 amino acids. CDR3 DNA: TGTGCCAGCAGCATGATCGGGGGACCCAGCTCTGGAAACACCATATATTTT. Protein sequence: CASSMIGGPSSGNTIYF.

The CDR3 DNA sequence: TGTGCCAGCAGCTTAAGGGGGGCACAGGGGGCGAGGGGCACCGGGGAGCTGTTTTTT. Protein sequence: CASSLRGAQGARGTGELFF. The chain carries TRBV7-4 and TRBJ2-2, with 9 bases matching TRBD1. Trimming removed 2 bases from V and 4 bases from J; junction bases left unmatched: 14. Per the germline V gene, CDR1 is SGHVT and CDR2 is SQSDAQ. The CDR3 consists of 19 residues.

The chain uses TRBV7-9 and TRBJ2-4; 7 nucleotides agree with TRBD1. Germline V gene data show CDR1 as SEHNR and CDR2 as FQNEAQ (reference sequence). The CDR3 length is 12 residues. V lost 2 bases to trimming and J lost 8 bases; unmatched junction nucleotides: 0. CDR3 in amino acids: CASSLTGDIQYF. The CDR3 DNA sequence: TGTGCCAGCAGCTTAACAGGGGACATTCAGTACTTC. The entire variable domain, with the rest obtained from reference TRBV7-9 and TRBJ2-4, is as follows: DTGVSQNPRHKITKRGQNVTFRCDPISEHNRLYWYRQTLGQGPEFLTYFQNEAQLEKSRLLSDRFSAERPKGSFSTLEIQRTEQGDSAMYLCASSLTGDIQYFGAGTRLSVL.

This rearrangement joins TRBV28 to TRBJ1-5; 8 bases match TRBD1. The CDR3 contains 15 residues. Trimming took 5 bases from V and 2 from J; bases not matched to a gene: 5. Germline CDR1 MDHEN, CDR2 SYDVKM. CDR3 sequence: CASSAAQGGNQPQHF. The CDR3 DNA is TGTGCCAGCAGTGCCGCACAGGGGGGCAATCAGCCCCAGCATTTT.

A note on this clone: A junction end diverges from the germline sequence, so it may reflect a read error. The V and J genes are TRBV7-7 and TRBJ2-5; possibly TRBD1 for D (5 bases). The CDR3 runs to 16 residues. Germline V gene lookup returns CDR1 SSHAT and CDR2 FNYEAQ (reference sequence). The CDR3 DNA is TGTGCTAGCAGCTTACAGGCGTCAGGCCCACAAGAGACCCAGTACTTC. Translation: CASSLQASGPQETQYF. The variable domain in full, with the rest retrieved from reference TRBV7-7 and TRBJ2-5, is GAGVSQSPRYKVTKRGQDVTLRCDPISSHATLYWYQQALGQGPEFLTYFNYEAQPDKSGLPSDRFSAERPEGSISTLTIQRTEQRDSAMYRCASSLQASGPQETQYFGPGTRLLVL.

The V gene is TRBV12-2, the J gene TRBJ1-1; the table's TRBD1 call for D was not verified on the DNA. TRBV12-2 has pseudogene status. CDR3 length: 17 residues. As DNA, the CDR3 is TGTGCAAGTCGCTTAGCGGGCGGCAAACAGGGGAACACTGAAGCTTTCTTT. It translates to CASRLAGGKQGNTEAFF.

The chain carries TRBV6-6 and TRBJ2-2; D remains ambiguous. This CDR3 contains 14 residues. The V and J ends lost 2 bases and 7 bases respectively, with 11 bases between them. The V gene's germline CDR1 is MNHNY and CDR2 SVGAGI (reference sequence). The CDR3 sequence is CASSYGPSNGELFF. The DNA for the CDR3 is TGTGCCAGCAGTTACGGCCCCTCGAACGGGGAGCTGTTTTTT.